This T cell receptor beta chain was captured by sequencing in a study of cytomegalovirus exposure and HLA in healthy donors. Study-wide points: Diagnosis of cytomegalovirus status made by the classifier reportedly showed high specificity and sensitivity. Based on reports, TCR beta sequences accurately predicted HLA-A and HLA-B alleles for most subjects.

This CDR3 is built from 15 residues. Germline lookup yields CDR1 SGHAT and CDR2 FQNNGV. Comment on this clone: Antigen: not known.

Vbeta (60) and Jbeta (13) primers were used in the PCR. Some clones are missing from TCRdb's copy, which holds only in-frame ones; the method was immunoSEQ multiplex PCR. The table shows over 150,000 clones, with 65% to 85% occurring only once. The chain combines TRBV11-2 with TRBJ2-5; D might be TRBD1 (6 bases). The J call could be wrong; TRBJ2-7 is a better fit for the DNA end. The specimen sequenced was PBMCs. This clonotype was obtained from a woman under 40 in good health and CMV-seropositive. The DNA of the CDR3 is TGTGCCAGCAGCTTGTCGGACAGCGTGTCCTACGAGCAGTACTTC. This gives the protein CASSLSDSVSYEQYF.